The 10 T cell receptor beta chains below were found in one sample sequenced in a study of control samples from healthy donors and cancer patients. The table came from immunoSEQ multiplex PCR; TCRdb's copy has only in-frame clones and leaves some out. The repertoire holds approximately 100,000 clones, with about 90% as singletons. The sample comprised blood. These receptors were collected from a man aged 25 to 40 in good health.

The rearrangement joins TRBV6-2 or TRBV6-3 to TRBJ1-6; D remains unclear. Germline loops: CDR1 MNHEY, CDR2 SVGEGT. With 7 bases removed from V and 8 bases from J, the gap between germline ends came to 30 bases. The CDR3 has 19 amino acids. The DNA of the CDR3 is TGTGCCAGCACCCCTGAAGCGCGCGGATGGAGGATGGGATATTCACCCCTCCACTTT. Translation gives CASTPEARGWRMGYSPLHF.

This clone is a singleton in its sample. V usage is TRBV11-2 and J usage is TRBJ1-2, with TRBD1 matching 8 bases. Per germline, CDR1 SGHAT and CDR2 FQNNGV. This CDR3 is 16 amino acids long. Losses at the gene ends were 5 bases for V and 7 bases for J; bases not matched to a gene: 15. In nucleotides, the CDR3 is TGTGCCAGCAGCCCGCATAGAATCGGACAGGGTCCTGGCTACACCTTC. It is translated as CASSPHRIGQGPGYTF.

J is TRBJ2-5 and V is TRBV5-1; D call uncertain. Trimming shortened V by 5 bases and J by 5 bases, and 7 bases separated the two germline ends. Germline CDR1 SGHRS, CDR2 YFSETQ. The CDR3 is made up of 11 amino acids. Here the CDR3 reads CASSALETQYF. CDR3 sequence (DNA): TGCGCCAGCAGTGCCTTGGAGACCCAGTACTTC.

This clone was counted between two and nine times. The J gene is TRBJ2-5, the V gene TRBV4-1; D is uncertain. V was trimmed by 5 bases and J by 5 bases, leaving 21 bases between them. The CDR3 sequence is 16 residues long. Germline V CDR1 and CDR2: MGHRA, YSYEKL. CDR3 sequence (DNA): TGCGCCAGCAGCGGGGTGGGATTCCTAATTCCGGAGACCCAGTACTTC. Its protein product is CASSGVGFLIPETQYF.

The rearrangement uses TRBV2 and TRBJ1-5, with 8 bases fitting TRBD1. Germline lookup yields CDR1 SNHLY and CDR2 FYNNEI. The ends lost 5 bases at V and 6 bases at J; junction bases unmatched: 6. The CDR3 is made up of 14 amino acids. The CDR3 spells CASSRQGIPQPQHF. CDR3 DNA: TGTGCCAGCAGTCGACAGGGGATTCCTCAGCCCCAGCATTTT.

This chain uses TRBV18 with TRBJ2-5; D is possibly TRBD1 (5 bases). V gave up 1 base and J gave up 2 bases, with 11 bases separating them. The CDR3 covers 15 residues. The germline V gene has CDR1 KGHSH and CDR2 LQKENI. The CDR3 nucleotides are TGTGCCAGCTCACCACTGGCAGGGCAGCAAGAGACCCAGTACTTC. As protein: CASSPLAGQQETQYF.

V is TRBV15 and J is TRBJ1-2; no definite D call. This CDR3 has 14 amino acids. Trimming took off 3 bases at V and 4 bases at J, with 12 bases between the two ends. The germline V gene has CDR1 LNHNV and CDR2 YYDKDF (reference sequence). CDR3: CATSSLTESYGYTF. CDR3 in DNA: TGTGCCACCAGCAGTTTAACAGAATCCTATGGCTACACCTTC.

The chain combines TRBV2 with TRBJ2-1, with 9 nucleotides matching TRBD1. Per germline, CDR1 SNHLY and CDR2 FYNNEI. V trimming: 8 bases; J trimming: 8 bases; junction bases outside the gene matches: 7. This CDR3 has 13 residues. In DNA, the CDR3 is TGTGCCAGCCGAAGGACAGGGGTCCATGAGCAGTTCTTC. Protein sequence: CASRRTGVHEQFF. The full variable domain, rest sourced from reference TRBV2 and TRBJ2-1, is EPEVTQTPSHQVTQMGQEVILRCVPISNHLYFYWYRQILGQKVEFLVSFYNNEISEKSEIFDDQFSVERPDGSNFTLKIRSTKLEDSAMYFCASRRTGVHEQFFGPGTRLTVL.

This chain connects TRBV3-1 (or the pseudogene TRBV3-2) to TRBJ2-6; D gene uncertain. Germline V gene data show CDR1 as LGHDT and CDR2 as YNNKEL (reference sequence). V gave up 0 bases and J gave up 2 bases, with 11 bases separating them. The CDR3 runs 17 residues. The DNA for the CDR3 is TGTGCCAGCAGCCAAGATCCCAAATCAACTGGGGCCAACGTCCTGACTTTC. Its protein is CASSQDPKSTGANVLTF.

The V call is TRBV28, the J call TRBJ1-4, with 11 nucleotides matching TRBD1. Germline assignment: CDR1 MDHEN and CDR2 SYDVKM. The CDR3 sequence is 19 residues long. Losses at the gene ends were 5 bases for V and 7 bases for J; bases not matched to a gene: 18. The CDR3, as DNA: TGTGCCAGCAGTCCACCCCCCAGGACAGGGGGCGTAGTACGTGAAAAACTGTTTTTT. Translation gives CASSPPPRTGGVVREKLFF.